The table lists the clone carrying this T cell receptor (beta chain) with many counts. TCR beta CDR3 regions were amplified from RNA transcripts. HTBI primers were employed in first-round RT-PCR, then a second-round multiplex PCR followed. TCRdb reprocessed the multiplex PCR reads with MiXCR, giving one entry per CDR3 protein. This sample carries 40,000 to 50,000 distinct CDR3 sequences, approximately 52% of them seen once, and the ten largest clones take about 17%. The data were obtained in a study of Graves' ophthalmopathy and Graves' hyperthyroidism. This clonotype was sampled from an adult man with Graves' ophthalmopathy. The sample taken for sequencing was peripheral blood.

CDR3 amino acids: CASSDNPDGEQYV. CDR3 DNA sequence: TGTGCCAGCAGTGATAATCCAGATGGCGAGCAGTACGTC. The J gene is TRBJ2-7, the V gene TRBV6-1; D is unclear. The CDR3 runs to 13 residues. Trimming stripped 3 bases from V and 6 bases from J, with 12 bases between. Germline CDR1 MNHNS, CDR2 SASEGT.